A single sample gave rise to the 30 T cell receptor beta chains below, sequenced in a study of CD8+ T cells in alopecia areata. cDNA prepared by RNA extraction and subsequent reverse transcription served as the template for sequencing. Only in-frame clones appear in the TCRdb table, and some are missing; sequencing was by immunoSEQ multiplex PCR. The sample yields 120,000 or so clones, about 61% seen once. The specimen sequenced was CD4+ T cells sorted from blood. Source of these receptors: a human donor in good health.

The chain combines TRBV2 with TRBJ1-1; D remains ambiguous. Germline V gene data show CDR1 as SNHLY and CDR2 as FYNNEI. V was cut by 6 bases and J by 1 base, with 12 bases left in between. The CDR3 contains 14 residues. The CDR3 DNA reads TGTGCCAGCAGGACACACTCCGGGAACACTGAAGCTTTCTTT. Residues: CASRTHSGNTEAFF.

The V call is TRBV4-1, the J call TRBJ1-2, with D unclear. The CDR3 spans 15 residues. CDR1 is MGHRA and CDR2 is YSYEKL in the germline V gene. The V end was cut by 1 base, the J end by 0 bases, with 9 bases between. CDR3 in amino acids: CASSQGHGPNYGYTF. CDR3 sequence (DNA): TGCGCCAGCAGCCAAGGTCACGGCCCTAACTATGGCTACACCTTC.

The chain is built from TRBV6-5 and TRBJ1-5, with TRBD1 matching over 9 bases. Looked up from germline, CDR1 is MNHEY and CDR2 is SVGAGI. Germline trimming cut 5 bases from V and 7 bases from J; bases unmatched to any gene: 6. This CDR3 contains 14 residues. This chain's CDR3 is CASSRDRALQPQHF. The DNA for the CDR3 is TGTGCCAGCAGTAGGGACAGGGCCCTCCAGCCCCAGCATTTT.

The DNA of the CDR3 is TGTGCCTGGAGTCGCGGCATCCTGGGTGCAGATACGCAGTATTTT. Protein product: CAWSRGILGADTQYF. The chain is built from TRBV30 and TRBJ2-3; D is ambiguous. The length of the CDR3 is 15 residues. Germline V gene sequence: CDR1 GTSNPN, CDR2 SVGIG (reference sequence). The V end was cut by 2 bases, the J end by 4 bases, with 16 bases between.

The table lists this clone with a count of one. The gene calls are TRBV5-6 and TRBJ1-1; D unresolved. From germline, CDR1 is SGHDT and CDR2 YYEEEE. The CDR3 contains 14 residues. Trimming left V 1 base short and J 1 base short, with 8 bases between. The CDR3 sequence is CASSLSLGNTEAFF. The CDR3 region has the DNA TGTGCCAGCAGCTTGTCTTTGGGGAACACTGAAGCTTTCTTT.

J is TRBJ2-5 and V is TRBV5-1, with D possibly matching TRBD2 (6 bases). The length of the CDR3 is 13 residues. V lost 9 bases and J lost 2, with 14 bases in between. Germline loops: CDR1 SGHRS, CDR2 YFSETQ. CDR3 in amino acids: CATSRGEQETQYF. In nucleotides, the CDR3 is TGCGCCACTTCGCGCGGGGAGCAAGAGACCCAGTACTTC.

This rearrangement joins TRBV29-1 to TRBJ2-5; 10 nucleotides match TRBD2. Losses at the gene ends were 6 bases for V and 3 bases for J; bases not matched to a gene: 13. The CDR3 loop spans 16 amino acids. Per germline, CDR1 SQVTM and CDR2 ANQGSEA. The CDR3 sequence: CSVDPLGLAGEETQYF. The CDR3 nucleotides are TGCAGCGTCGACCCCCTGGGGCTAGCGGGGGAAGAGACCCAGTACTTC.

The chain couples TRBV30 to TRBJ2-1, with a weak D call TRBD2 (5 bases). Trimming cost V 3 bases and J 5 bases, with 8 bases left between them. Per the germline V gene, CDR1 is GTSNPN and CDR2 is SVGIG (reference sequence). This CDR3 contains 12 residues. The CDR3 loop is CAWRGRHNEQFF. The CDR3 DNA reads TGTGCCTGGAGGGGGAGACACAATGAGCAGTTCTTC.

The chain couples TRBV29-1 to TRBJ2-7, with 11 nucleotides matching TRBD1. The ends lost 8 bases at V and 3 bases at J; junction bases unmatched: 9. CDR1 and CDR2 from the germline V gene are SQVTM and ANQGSEA. This CDR3 has 14 amino acids. The CDR3 bases are TGCAGCATCTGGGCCGGGACAGGGGGCTACGAGCAGTACTTC. Amino acid sequence: CSIWAGTGGYEQYF.

The chain recombines TRBV13 with TRBJ1-2, with 7 bases identical to TRBD1. In germline, CDR1 is PRHDT, CDR2 FYEKMQ (reference sequence). The CDR3 is 14 amino acids. V gave up 7 bases and J gave up 0 bases; unmatched junction bases: 5. CDR3 protein: CASTGGQANYGYTF. DNA of the CDR3: TGTGCCAGCACCGGAGGACAGGCTAACTATGGCTACACCTTC.

V gene TRBV6-6 combines with J gene TRBJ1-4; 8 bases align to TRBD1. This CDR3 is 14 amino acids long. Germline CDR1 is MNHNY and CDR2 is SVGAGI (reference sequence). J was trimmed by 4 bases and V by 2 bases; bases with no gene match: 0. Here the CDR3 reads CASSYGQGNEKLFF. The CDR3 bases are TGTGCCAGCAGTTACGGACAGGGTAATGAAAAACTGTTTTTT.

This rearrangement joins TRBV5-1 to TRBJ2-5, with 7 nucleotides matching TRBD2. The germline CDR1 and CDR2 sequences are SGHRS and YFSETQ. Trimming took 5 bases from V and 1 from J; bases not matched to a gene: 8. This CDR3 contains 15 residues. This CDR3 is CASRLAAGFQETQYF. The CDR3 DNA reads as TGCGCCAGCAGACTGGCAGCGGGGTTCCAAGAGACCCAGTACTTC.

This rearrangement joins TRBV4-1 to TRBJ1-3, with D perhaps TRBD1 (5 bases). Looked up from germline, CDR1 is MGHRA and CDR2 is YSYEKL. Trimming took off 4 bases at V and 0 bases at J, with 19 bases between the two ends. CDR3 length equals 18 residues. The CDR3: CASSPGQARSFSGNTIYF. Here the CDR3 DNA reads TGCGCCAGCAGCCCGGGGCAGGCTCGTTCGTTCTCTGGAAACACCATATATTTT.

This chain joins TRBV11-2 and TRBJ2-5; D tentatively fits TRBD1 or TRBD2 (5 bases each). The CDR3 loop spans 14 amino acids. The V gene's germline CDR1 is SGHAT and CDR2 FQNNGV. Trimming shortened V by 3 bases and J by 5 bases, and 13 bases separated the two germline ends. The CDR3, as DNA: TGTGCCAGCAGCTTGGGGACCCAGAAGGAGACCCAGTACTTC. As protein: CASSLGTQKETQYF.

CDR3 DNA: TGTGCCAGCTCACCACGAGAGGGGACCGGGGAGCTGTTTTTT. It yields the protein CASSPREGTGELFF. The chain links TRBV18 to TRBJ2-2; either TRBD1 or TRBD2 may fit D (5 bases each). The CDR3 runs to 14 residues. V dropped 1 base and J dropped 5 bases, with 8 bases sitting between them. Per the germline V gene, CDR1 is KGHSH and CDR2 is LQKENI. The full variable domain, with the rest looked up from reference TRBV18 and TRBJ2-2, is NAGVMQNPRHLVRRRGQEARLRCSPMKGHSHVYWYRQLPEEGLKFMVYLQKENIIDESGMPKERFSAEFPKEGPSILRIQQVVRGDSAAYFCASSPREGTGELFFGEGSRLTVL.

The rearrangement uses TRBV15 and TRBJ1-2, with D unresolved. The CDR3 is 15 residues long. The germline V gene has CDR1 LNHNV and CDR2 YYDKDF (reference sequence). Trimming cost V 5 bases and J 8 bases, with 21 bases left between them. The CDR3 DNA follows: TGTGCCACCAGCTCCCCGGGCTACCGAGGAGCGGGCTACACCTTC. Translation gives CATSSPGYRGAGYTF.

The chain is built from TRBV11-2 and TRBJ1-5; TRBD1 matches at 10 bases. The germline V gene encodes CDR1 SGHAT and CDR2 FQNNGV. V lost 5 bases and J lost 2; bases outside the gene matches: 3. This CDR3 has 15 amino acids. In DNA form, the CDR3 reads TGTGCCAGCAGCCCAGGGACAGGGGGCAATCAGCCCCAGCATTTT. It specifies CASSPGTGGNQPQHF.

V is TRBV6-5 and J is TRBJ2-5; tentatively, D is TRBD2 (5 bases). The CDR3 length is 11 residues. The germline V gene encodes CDR1 MNHEY and CDR2 SVGAGI. Trimming cost V 5 bases and J 5 bases, with 6 bases left between them. CDR3 sequence reads: CASSRGETQYF. The CDR3 bases are TGTGCCAGCAGTCGAGGGGAGACCCAGTACTTC.

As regards this clone: Other nucleotide sequences in the sample specify the same CDR3. In DNA form, the CDR3 reads TGCGCCAGCAGCCAAGCAAATCAGCCCCAGCATTTT. Translated, it gives CASSQANQPQHF. The chain has TRBV4-1 and TRBJ1-5; no clear D. CDR3 length: 12 residues. V was shortened by 1 base and J by 4 bases, with 2 bases between the two germline ends. CDR1 is MGHRA and CDR2 is YSYEKL in the germline V gene.

This clone turned up a few times. The chain couples TRBV14 to TRBJ1-1; 8 positions match TRBD1. The germline V gene has CDR1 SGHDN and CDR2 FVKESK. J was trimmed by 7 bases and V by 5 bases; bases with no gene match: 9. CDR3 size: 14 residues. CDR3 residues: CASSFWDRPNEAFF. The CDR3 bases are TGTGCCAGCAGCTTCTGGGACAGGCCCAATGAAGCTTTCTTT.

The V and J genes are TRBV4-1 and TRBJ2-1; 7 nucleotides line up with TRBD1. The CDR3 is made up of 16 amino acids. V dropped 4 bases and J dropped 0; count of bases not matched to a gene: 6. In germline, CDR1 is MGHRA, CDR2 YSYEKL. This CDR3 is CASSPLTGISYNEQFF. DNA of the CDR3: TGCGCCAGCAGCCCCCTGACAGGGATCTCCTACAATGAGCAGTTCTTC.

This chain's CDR3 is CASVTSGPRETQYF. CDR3 nucleotides: TGTGCCTCTGTGACTAGCGGGCCTCGGGAGACCCAGTACTTC. This chain connects TRBV30 to TRBJ2-5, with TRBD2 matching over 10 bases. Per the germline V gene, CDR1 is GTSNPN and CDR2 is SVGIG (reference sequence). CDR3 length equals 14 residues. Trimming cost V 7 bases and J 5 bases; bases outside gene matches: 10.

The gene calls are TRBV19 and TRBJ1-2, with 8 positions matching TRBD1. The ends lost 3 bases at V and 5 bases at J; junction bases unmatched: 11. The germline gives CDR1 LNHDA, CDR2 SQIVND (reference sequence). CDR3 length: 16 residues. The CDR3 DNA follows: TGTGCCAGTAGTATCCCAGGGGGCATGATAACGTATGGCTACACCTTC. This sequence encodes CASSIPGGMITYGYTF.

The chain couples TRBV29-1 to TRBJ1-2; maybe TRBD1 (6 bases). Trimming left V 4 bases short and J 4 bases short, with 10 bases between. The germline CDR1 and CDR2 sequences are SQVTM and ANQGSEA. The CDR3 sequence is 12 residues long. CDR3 residues: CSVGIGGYGYTF. The CDR3 DNA reads as TGCAGCGTTGGGATAGGGGGCTATGGCTACACCTTC. The full variable domain, its missing parts supplied by reference TRBV29-1 and TRBJ1-2, is SAVISQKPSRDICQRGTSLTIQCQVDSQVTMMFWYRQQPGQSLTLIATANQGSEATYESGFVIDKFPISRPNLTFSTLTVSNMSPEDSSIYLCSVGIGGYGYTFGSGTRLTVV.

V is TRBV7-6 and J is TRBJ2-2, with unresolved D. This CDR3 region has 16 residues. Trimming removed 1 base at V and 6 bases at J, with 15 bases between. CDR1 is SGHVS, CDR2 FNYEAQ, per germline. CDR3 nucleotides: TGTGCCAGCAGCTTAGAAGGTCGCGGTACTGCCGGGGAGCTGTTTTTT. Protein product: CASSLEGRGTAGELFF.

J is TRBJ2-3 and V is TRBV28; perhaps TRBD2 as D (6 bases). The CDR3 covers 15 residues. CDR1 is MDHEN and CDR2 is SYDVKM in the germline V gene. Trimming removed 4 bases from V and 0 bases from J, with 11 bases in between. CDR3 coding DNA: TGTGCCAGCAGTTCCTGGGGGACTAGCACAGATACGCAGTATTTT. It translates to CASSSWGTSTDTQYF. Drawing the rest from reference TRBV28 and TRBJ2-3, the complete variable domain is DVKVTQSSRYLVKRTGEKVFLECVQDMDHENMFWYRQDPGLGLRLIYFSYDVKMKEKGDIPEGYSVSREKKERFSLILESASTNQTSMYLCASSSWGTSTDTQYFGPGTRLTVL.

V and J are TRBV29-1 and TRBJ1-1, with 10 bases identical to TRBD1. The CDR3 consists of 13 residues. V gave up 3 bases and J gave up 4 bases; unmatched junction bases: 2. Germline CDR1 and CDR2: SQVTM and ANQGSEA. As DNA, the CDR3 is TGCAGCGTTGACCGGACAGGGGGCACTGAAGCTTTCTTT. Its translation is CSVDRTGGTEAFF.

The rearrangement joins TRBV30 to TRBJ2-7, with D possibly matching TRBD1 (5 bases). Trimming shortened V by 0 bases and J by 9 bases, and 15 bases separated the two germline ends. The length of the CDR3 is 13 residues. CDR1 is GTSNPN, CDR2 SVGIG, per germline (reference sequence). This CDR3 reads CAWSVGDGKRQYF. CDR3 nucleotide sequence: TGTGCCTGGAGTGTAGGGGATGGAAAAAGGCAGTACTTC.

In DNA, the CDR3 is TGTGCCACCAGCGAGGTCGGGGTGACTGAAGCTTTCTTT. Its translation is CATSEVGVTEAFF. The J gene is TRBJ1-1, the V gene TRBV15; no reliable D call. Trimming left V 5 bases short and J 5 bases short, with 12 bases between. CDR1 LNHNV and CDR2 YYDKDF come from the germline V gene (reference sequence). This CDR3 contains 13 residues.

A single count supports this clone. For the CDR3, the DNA is TGTGCCACCAGCGCTGGGCCGGACAGCCAAGAGACCCAGTACTTC. Its protein product is CATSAGPDSQETQYF. The V gene is TRBV15, the J gene TRBJ2-5, with D possibly being TRBD1 (6 bases). The CDR3 covers 15 residues. In germline, CDR1 is LNHNV, CDR2 YYDKDF (reference sequence). V dropped 5 bases and J dropped 1 base, with 14 bases sitting between them.